The present T cell receptor beta chain was sequenced within a study of cytomegalovirus exposure and HLA in healthy donors. Notes on the study in general: In a later analysis, specific HLA alleles were associated with under 20,000 TCR beta sequences at a 0.05 false discovery rate. HLA restriction was apparent for most CMV-associated TCR beta chains in a later analysis. In a later analysis, across HLA loci, associated TCR counts were highest for DRB1, lowest for HLA-C.

Primers: 60 Vbeta forward and 13 Jbeta reverse. TCRdb's table, derived via immunoSEQ multiplex PCR, lists solely in-frame clones and lacks some. The sample holds around 95,000 clones, 74% seen once. For this clone: Its antigen remains unidentified.

V was clipped by 0 bases and J by 3 bases; unmatched bases: 8. Germline values: CDR1 LGHNA, CDR2 YNFKEQ. This CDR3 has 16 residues. Donors consisted of healthy bone marrow donors. This clonotype originated in a male donor in good health and CMV-seronegative. This chain uses TRBV4-2 with TRBJ2-7, with 7 bases that match TRBD2. Sequenced material: PBMCs. The CDR3 loop reads CASSQELVQRDYEQYF. The CDR3 coding sequence is TGTGCCAGCAGCCAAGAATTGGTCCAGCGGGACTACGAGCAGTACTTC.